This is a list of T cell receptor beta chains from one sample in a study of blood T cell repertoires in COVID-19. Profiling relied on immunoSEQ multiplex PCR, and the TCRdb table lists in-frame clones only, not all of them. The sample lists about 320,000 clones; roughly 87% were seen once. Specimen: PBMCs or T cells enriched from blood (not recorded which). The receptors come from a woman younger than 35 who had recovered from COVID-19. CDR3s leave out the opening cysteine and the closing phenylalanine or tryptophan.

V	J	CDR3
TRBV5-1	TRBJ1-2	ASSLASGVDYGYT
TRBV4-1	TRBJ2-6	ASSPYRPGANVLT
TRBV7-8	TRBJ1-5	ASSLGTPKAHPQH
TRBV18	TRBJ2-1	ASSLNYNEQF
TRBV3-1/TRBV3-2	TRBJ1-6	ASSQMGQADNSPLH
TRBV28	TRBJ1-5	ASSIQGIRYQPQH
TRBV30	TRBJ1-4	AWSVPRRGNEKLF
TRBV7-8	TRBJ2-1	ASRPVTYNEQF
TRBV10-1	TRBJ2-7	ASSERGGSYEQY
TRBV6-5	TRBJ2-2	ASSTGVSGTGELF
TRBV12-3/TRBV12-4	TRBJ2-5	ASSLGREETQY
TRBV12-3/TRBV12-4	TRBJ1-2	ASSPRTGKGYT
TRBV5-1	TRBJ1-1	ASSGRQGFSLSTEAF
TRBV7-3	TRBJ2-2	ASSLSGSTNTGELF
TRBV30	TRBJ2-5	AGRLGGVETQY
TRBV10-3	TRBJ2-3	AISTTGKPNTDTQY
TRBV4-2	TRBJ1-6	ASSQEQGTNSPLH